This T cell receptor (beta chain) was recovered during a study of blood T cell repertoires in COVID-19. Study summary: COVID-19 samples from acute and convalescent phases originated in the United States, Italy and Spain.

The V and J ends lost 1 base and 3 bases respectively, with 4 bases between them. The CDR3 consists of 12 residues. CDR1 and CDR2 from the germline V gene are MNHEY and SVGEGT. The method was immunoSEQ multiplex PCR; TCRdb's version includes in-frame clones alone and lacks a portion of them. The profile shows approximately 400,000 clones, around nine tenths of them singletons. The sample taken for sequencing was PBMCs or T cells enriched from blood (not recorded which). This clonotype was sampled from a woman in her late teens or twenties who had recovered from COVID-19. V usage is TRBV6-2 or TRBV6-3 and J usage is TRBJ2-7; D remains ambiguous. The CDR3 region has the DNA TGTGCCAGCAGTTACTTCTTCTACGAGCAGTACTTC. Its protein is CASSYFFYEQYF.